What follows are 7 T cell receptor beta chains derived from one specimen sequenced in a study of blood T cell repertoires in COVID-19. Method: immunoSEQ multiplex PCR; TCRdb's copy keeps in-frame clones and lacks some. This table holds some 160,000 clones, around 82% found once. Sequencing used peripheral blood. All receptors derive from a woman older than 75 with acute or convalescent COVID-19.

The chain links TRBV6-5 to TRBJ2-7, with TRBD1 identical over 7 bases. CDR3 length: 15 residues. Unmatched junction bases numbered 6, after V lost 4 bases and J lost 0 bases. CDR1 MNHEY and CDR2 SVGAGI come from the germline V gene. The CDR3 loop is CASSFTGDISYEQYF. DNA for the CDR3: TGTGCCAGCAGTTTTACAGGGGATATCTCCTACGAGCAGTACTTC.

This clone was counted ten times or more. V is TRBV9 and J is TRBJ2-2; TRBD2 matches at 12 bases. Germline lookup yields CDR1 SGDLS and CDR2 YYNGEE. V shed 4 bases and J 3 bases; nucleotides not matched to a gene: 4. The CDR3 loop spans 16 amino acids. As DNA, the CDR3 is TGTGCCAGCAGCTCCCGGACTAGCGGGGACACCGGGGAGCTGTTTTTT. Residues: CASSSRTSGDTGELFF.

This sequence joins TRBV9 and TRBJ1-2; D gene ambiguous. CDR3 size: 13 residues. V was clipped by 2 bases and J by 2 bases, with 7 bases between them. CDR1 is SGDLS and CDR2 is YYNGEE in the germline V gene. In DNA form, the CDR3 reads TGTGCCAGCAGCGTCGAGCTAAACTATGGCTACACCTTC. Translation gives CASSVELNYGYTF.

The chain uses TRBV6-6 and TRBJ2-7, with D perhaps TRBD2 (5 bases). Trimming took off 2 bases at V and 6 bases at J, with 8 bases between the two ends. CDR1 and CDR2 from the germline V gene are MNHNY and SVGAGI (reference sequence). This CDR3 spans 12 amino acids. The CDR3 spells CASSYGSLEQYF. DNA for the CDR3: TGTGCCAGCAGTTACGGGAGCCTCGAGCAGTACTTC.

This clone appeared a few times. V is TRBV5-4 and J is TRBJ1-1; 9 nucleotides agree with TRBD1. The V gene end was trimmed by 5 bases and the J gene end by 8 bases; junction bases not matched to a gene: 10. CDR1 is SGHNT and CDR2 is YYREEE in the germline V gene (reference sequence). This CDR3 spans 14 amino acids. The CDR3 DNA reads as TGTGCCAGCAGAGCCGCGGGACAGGGAACCGAAGCTTTCTTT. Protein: CASRAAGQGTEAFF.

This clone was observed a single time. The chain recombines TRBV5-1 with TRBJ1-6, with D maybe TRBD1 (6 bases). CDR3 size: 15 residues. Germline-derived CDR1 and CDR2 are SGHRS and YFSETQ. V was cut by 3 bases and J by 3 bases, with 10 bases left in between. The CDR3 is CASSSTGDYNSPLHF. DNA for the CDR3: TGCGCCAGCAGCTCGACAGGAGACTATAATTCACCCCTCCACTTT.

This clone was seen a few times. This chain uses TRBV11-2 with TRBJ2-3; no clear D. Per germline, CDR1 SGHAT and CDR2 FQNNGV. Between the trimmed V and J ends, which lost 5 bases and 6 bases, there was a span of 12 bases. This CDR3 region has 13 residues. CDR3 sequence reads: CASSRSGPDTQYF. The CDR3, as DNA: TGTGCCAGCAGCCGAAGTGGGCCGGATACGCAGTATTTT. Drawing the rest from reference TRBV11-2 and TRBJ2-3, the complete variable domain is EAGVAQSPRYKIIEKRQSVAFWCNPISGHATLYWYQQILGQGPKLLIQFQNNGVVDDSQLPKDRFSAERLKGVDSTLKIQPAKLEDSAVYLCASSRSGPDTQYFGPGTRLTVL.